This TCR beta chain is from a study of human T cells and chemical hapten exposure (dated by TCRdb to the early 2020s). Study-wide context: For sensitization, 2% DPC in acetone was applied to a roughly 2 cm by roughly 2 cm area of upper inner arm skin. Peripheral blood TCR repertoire changes were tracked in vivo in alopecia patients during primary and secondary sensitization to the hapten diphenylcyclopropenone (DPC). Patients additionally received weekly therapeutic DPC doses to the scalp throughout the approximately 24-week study period. The mostly female patient cohort included alopecia areata with under or over 50% scalp involvement, alopecia totalis and alopecia universalis. The libraries were sequenced as a pool, and the TCR yield per sample differed mostly because of small variations in library volumes within the pool. Around 30 alopecia patients provided blood for TCR sequencing at one to four time points (pre-sensitization, 2, 6 and 24 weeks). Patch testing on the upper back used Finn chambers containing 0.01% DPC, with scoring done after 6 days according to International Contact Dermatitis Research Group standards. Blood samples were taken from patients before sensitization (week 0) and then at 2, 6 and about 24 weeks after DPC sensitization.

The germline V and J ends show losses of 6 bases and 4 bases respectively, and no gene match explains 6 bases of the junction. The CDR3 runs 14 residues from the cysteine to the phenylalanine. Only the CDR3 region is kept as DNA, spanning 42 bases read in frame from base 1. The germline V gene (reference sequence) supplies CDR1 DFQATT and CDR2 SNEGSKA. Results the study describes overall, beyond this receptor: Patch test score correlated positively with the number of PT1 expanded TCRs, reaching significance at thresholds 8, 16 and 32 but not at 4. The number of TCRs above 1 in 1000 frequency did not change with DPC sensitization; there was no evidence of global repertoire structure alterations. Significantly more large CDR3 similarity clusters were formed by expanded TCRs than by pre-sensitization or healthy control sets, consistent with antigen-driven responses. Repeated subsampling changed both the strength of the expansion versus patch-test correlation and the threshold at which the correlation became significant. Alopecia, a presumed autoimmune disease, was present in all patients, so the immune response of the patients might differ from that of healthy individuals.

The method behind the library was RACE. Sequencer: NextSeq 500. Library preparation attached unique molecular identifiers to individual cDNA molecules for quantitative, reproducible TCR counting. For every blood RNA sample, sequencing covered both the TCR alpha and TCR beta chains. Under the source paper's analysis protocol: The median number of TCRs per sample was 85,000 to 100,000, ranging from roughly 23,224 to 690,600. V, J and CDR3 annotation of the TCR reads was performed with the Decombinator software suite. To make PS versus PT1 abundance plots, every sample was subsampled to the same number of TCRs (28,000). TCRs were defined as expanded if absent before sensitization and observed at least eight times at the 2-week time point. TCRdb trimmed public reads at Q25 via fastp, called clones via MiXCR and kept in-frame beta chains. Under each unique CDR3 protein, matching rows form one entry showing the most common genes and DNA. The V and J calls shown here were made by TCRdb, not taken from the authors' results. In all, the sample holds approximately 110,000 distinct CDR3 sequences, and about a tenth of those were seen once. The ten largest account for about 3% of the sample.

Concerning this clonotype itself: Its antigen remains undetermined. No much larger clone is present one base from it, and per-base qualities are unavailable.

The sample's time point, from its label and the paper: patch test 2, 6 weeks after DPC sensitization. The sample's treatment or condition, from its label and the paper: therapeutic diphenylcyclopropenone sensitization with weekly scalp DPC. At every patch-test visit, the blood draw took place before the patch test was put on. To be eligible, patients had to be aged 18 to 70, diagnosed with alopecia and judged suitable for DPC therapy, while pregnant patients were excluded. Total RNA was isolated from unfractionated whole blood collected in Tempus Blood RNA tubes. The material was whole blood, obtained in connection with sensitization to the hapten diphenylcyclopropenone (DPC). The rearrangement combines TRBV20-1 with TRBJ2-5; TRBD1 aligns with 12 central bases. The clonotype originates from a woman aged 40-49 years with alopecia areata. Some clones in this sample may be carry-over from other donors' samples. The base sequence is TGCAGTGCGTTCCGGGACAGGGGGCTAGAGACCCAGTACTTC. Its protein is CSAFRDRGLETQYF.